This T cell receptor (beta chain) was captured in a study of T cells in Graves' hyperthyroidism and ophthalmopathy. RNA transcripts yielded amplified TCR beta CDR3 regions. An initial round of RT-PCR targeting the TCR CDR3 relied on the HTBI primer set. In TCRdb, the multiplex PCR reads were re-called with MiXCR into one record per CDR3 protein. The sample records 550,000 to 650,000 distinct CDR3 sequences, roughly 14% being singletons. Study results and limitations: Using 13 V-J features, a model discriminated ophthalmopathy from stable hyperthyroidism. Appearing also in blood were most of the thyroid clonotypes expanded above 0.001.

There are a few counts of this clonotype. What it recognizes is unknown. This CDR3 spans 16 amino acids. Germline CDR1 and CDR2: SGHVS and FQNEAQ. V lost 1 base, J lost 0 bases, and 11 bases lay in between. This sequence originates from a woman aged 25 to 39 with Graves' hyperthyroidism that later progressed to Graves' ophthalmopathy. The V call is TRBV7-8, the J call TRBJ2-3; a possible D gene is TRBD2 (6 bases). Input material: blood. The CDR3 DNA reads as TGTGCCAGCAGCTTAGTCGGCGGGATTAGCACAGATACGCAGTATTTT. Protein product: CASSLVGGISTDTQYF. The full variable domain, rest sourced from reference TRBV7-8 and TRBJ2-3, is GAGVSQSPRYKVAKRGQDVALRCDPISGHVSLFWYQQALGQGPEFLTYFQNEAQLDKSGLPSDRFFAERPEGSVSTLKIQRTQQEDSAVYLCASSLVGGISTDTQYFGPGTRLTVL.